This T cell receptor (beta chain) emerged from a study of lymphopenia after photon versus proton radiotherapy. Sequencing used immunoSEQ multiplex PCR; TCRdb keeps in-frame clones, though not all of them. The data show approximately 40,000 clones, 85% to 90% seen once. This CDR3 region has 16 residues. Germline V gene sequence: CDR1 SGDLS, CDR2 YYNGEE. Trimming pared 0 bases from V and 5 bases from J, leaving 18 bases between. The source material was peripheral blood, sampled from a patient treated with proton-based radiotherapy. The receptor comes from a woman aged 70-85 years with pancreatic cancer. Some clones in this sample may be carry-over from other donors' samples. The chain joins TRBV9 to TRBJ2-7; TRBD1 might be the D (5 bases). In DNA form, the CDR3 reads TGTGCCAGCAGCGTAGAATCTGGACATGTGCCGGACGAGCAGTACTTC. Its protein product is CASSVESGHVPDEQYF.